This TCR beta chain was identified in a study of CD8 T cells in ankylosing spondylitis (TCRdb year 2017). Concerning the study at large: T cell receptor beta repertoires were profiled in healthy donors and ankylosing spondylitis patients so that disease-linked TCR variants could be found. Peripheral blood samples were taken, and synovial fluid was additionally collected from ankylosing spondylitis patients. The whole study cohort included some 100 healthy donors and around 25 ankylosing spondylitis patients. The full study reports these points: The disease-linked clones showed a CD8+ phenotype and occurred at relatively low frequencies in peripheral blood. Some motif variants had previously been reported in the synovial fluid and blood of reactive arthritis patients, which suggests shared mechanisms of disease initiation. Blood from ankylosing spondylitis patients appeared to be characterized by a TCR beta motif made up of several highly homologous amino acid variants. The disease-linked clones were reported to be significantly enriched in matched synovial fluid samples from ankylosing spondylitis patients.

In regard to this clonotype: No antigen is known for it. Nothing much larger sits one base from this clone, and base qualities are not available.

For this chain, trimming is 0 bases at the V end and 5 bases at the J end, and the number of junction bases without a gene match is 3. CDR1 and CDR2, per the germline V gene, are MNHEY and SVGAGI. There are 15 amino acids in the CDR3, from cysteine to phenylalanine inclusive. Just the 45-base CDR3 DNA is kept, in frame starting at base 1. The reads were generated on an Illumina HiSeq 2500. TCR beta libraries were prepared by quantitative 5'-RACE with molecular barcodes. In the source study's methods: Disease-linked TCR variants were identified with a new computational method built on a probabilistic model of VDJ rearrangement. TCRdb reworked the public reads: Q25 trimming with fastp, MiXCR clone assembly, productive beta chains retained. Every distinct CDR3 protein forms one entry, paired with its most common genes and DNA. TCRdb, rather than the study authors, made the V and J calls. In all, the sample holds around 300,000 distinct CDR3 sequences, and roughly 20% of those were seen once. 3.5% to 4.5% of the sample lies in the top ten.

The sample was blood, either unsorted or a sorted T cell fraction (not recorded which). The sequence links TRBV6-5 to TRBJ2-2, and 7 junction bases match TRBD2. The TCR comes from a female donor with ankylosing spondylitis or in good health (not recorded which). At the DNA level, the sequence is TGTGCCAGCAGTTACTCGACTAGCTATACCGGGGAGCTGTTTTTT. This yields the protein CASSYSTSYTGELFF.